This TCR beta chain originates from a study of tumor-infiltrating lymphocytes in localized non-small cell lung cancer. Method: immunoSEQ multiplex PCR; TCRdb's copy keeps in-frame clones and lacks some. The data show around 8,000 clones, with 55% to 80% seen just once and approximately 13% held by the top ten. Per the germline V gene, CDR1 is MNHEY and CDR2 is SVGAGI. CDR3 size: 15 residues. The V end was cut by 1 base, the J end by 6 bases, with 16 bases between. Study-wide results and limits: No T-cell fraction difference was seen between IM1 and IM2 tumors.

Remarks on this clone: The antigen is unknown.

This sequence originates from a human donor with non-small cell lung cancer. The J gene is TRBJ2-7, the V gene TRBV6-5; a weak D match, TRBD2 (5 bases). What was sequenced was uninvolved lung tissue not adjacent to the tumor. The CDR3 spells CASSYLLAVGSEQYF. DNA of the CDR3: TGTGCCAGCAGTTACTTGCTAGCAGTAGGATCCGAGCAGTACTTC.